This T cell receptor (beta chain) was captured by sequencing in a study of tissue T cells after allogeneic stem cell transplantation. Turning to the study itself: Of the grafts for graft-versus-host disease patients, several were unmodified and three CD34-selected.

Assay used: immunoSEQ multiplex PCR; TCRdb lists only in-frame clones, some missing. The data hold about 26,000 clones, with around 90% observed a single time. Per the germline V gene, CDR1 is MNHNY and CDR2 is SVGAGI (reference sequence). The CDR3 has 15 amino acids. The V gene end was trimmed by 3 bases and the J gene end by 6 bases; junction bases not matched to a gene: 7. The origin of this receptor is a male donor aged 60 or over who later had graft-versus-host disease after an allogeneic stem cell transplant. Sequenced here: blood, sampled before transplantation. V is TRBV6-6 and J is TRBJ1-5, with TRBD1 identical over 8 bases. The CDR3 DNA sequence: TGTGCCAGCAGTTATGGACAGGGAGACGGTCAGCCCCAGCATTTT. Amino acid sequence: CASSYGQGDGQPQHF.